This paragraph reports one TCR beta chain. This clonotype was found a few times. Its antigen has not been determined. Base qualities were left out, and no much larger clone turns up one base away. This entry belongs to a study of blood T cells in healthy people across ages (dated by TCRdb to 2014 to 2015). About the study as a whole: In model experiments, template switching captured roughly one uniquely barcoded TCR beta cDNA molecule for every two T cells. The study measured age-related changes in TCR beta repertoire diversity using deep sequencing normalized with unique cDNA molecular identifiers. The donors were split into four age groups: young (average around 15 years), middle-aged (39), aged (approximately 59) and long-lived (approximately 89). To avoid experimental bias, donors of different ages were distributed randomly across sequencing lanes. For two donors (one aged 18 to 30 and one aged 80 or older), the study analyzed two additional independent replicas of 1 million unique cDNA reads from the same blood draw. Results the study describes overall, beyond this receptor: Bulk unsorted PBMC profiling prevented conclusive comparison of naive and antigen-experienced compartments. Estimates of total diversity from one million sequenced T cells were regarded as lower bounds and underestimates. Because the CMV infection status of the donors was unknown, age-related changes in expanded clonotypes may potentially have been confounded. Compared with the aged group, more naive CD4+ T cells, fewer expanded clones and increased TCR diversity were shown by the long-lived group, suggesting age selection. There was a strong correlation between observed TCR beta diversity and the percentage of naive T cells measured by flow cytometry. Observed TCR beta diversity per million T cells fell roughly linearly with age, and a significant reduction was already apparent by age about 36.

The library relied on 5' RACE. TCRdb shows the sequencer as Illumina HiSeq 2500. A second PCR of roughly 6 to 12 cycles was run with a J-beta primer mix and a sample-barcoded 5' primer. Each TCR beta cDNA molecule received a unique molecular identifier from a template-switch 5' adaptor carrying 12 random nucleotides. Each sample yielded at least 2.5 million CDR3-containing paired-end reads. First-strand cDNA synthesis was performed from all RNA using the Mint cDNA synthesis kit, with priming by a TRBC-specific oligonucleotide. After uracil-DNA glycosylase treatment, a first 18-cycle PCR used universal primers M1SS and BC2_uni_R on all cDNA. Regarding the original processing steps: For normalization, 1 million high-quality reads were randomly selected from each sample, with every read carrying a distinct molecular identifier. Instead of being binned into consensus sequences, reads that shared molecular identifiers were thrown out. CDR3 identification, clonotype clustering and error correction used MiTCR with a Q25 quality threshold and the strictest error-elimination algorithm. A nonparametric unseen species model with Euler transformation was used to estimate lower-bound total TCR beta diversity. TCRdb reworked the public reads: Q25 trimming with fastp, MiXCR clone assembly, productive beta chains retained. Each entry merges the rows of one CDR3 protein and shows their most common DNA and genes. The V and J calls shown here were made by TCRdb, not taken from the authors' results. Present in this sample are 1.5 million or so distinct CDR3 sequences, approximately 43% of which were seen just once. The ten largest account for roughly 3.7% of the sample.

The CDR3 measures 14 amino acids from cysteine to phenylalanine. Of the read, only the CDR3 DNA is kept; its 42 bases are in frame from base 1. Systemically healthy Caucasian individuals from Russia, roughly 40 in total and aged roughly 6 to 100 years, were included as donors. Each donor gave roughly 11 milliliters of peripheral blood, drawn into EDTA-treated Vacutainer tubes. Ficoll-Paque density-gradient centrifugation was used to isolate PBMCs, with at least 7 million obtained per sample. Trizol reagent was used to extract total RNA from the PBMCs, yielding at least 6 micrograms per sample. The percentages of naive CD45RAhigh/CD27high T cells were determined by flow cytometry on a PBMC aliquot from every donor.

The sequence is built from TRBV21-1 and TRBJ2-1; the table names TRBD1, a call not compared with the DNA. TRBV21-1 is flagged as a pseudogene. This clonotype originated in a young woman in good health. Sequencing was done on a sample of blood. The bases read TGTGCCAGCCCAGGGACAGGGCGTTACAATGAGCAGTTCTTC. The resulting protein is CASPGTGRYNEQFF.